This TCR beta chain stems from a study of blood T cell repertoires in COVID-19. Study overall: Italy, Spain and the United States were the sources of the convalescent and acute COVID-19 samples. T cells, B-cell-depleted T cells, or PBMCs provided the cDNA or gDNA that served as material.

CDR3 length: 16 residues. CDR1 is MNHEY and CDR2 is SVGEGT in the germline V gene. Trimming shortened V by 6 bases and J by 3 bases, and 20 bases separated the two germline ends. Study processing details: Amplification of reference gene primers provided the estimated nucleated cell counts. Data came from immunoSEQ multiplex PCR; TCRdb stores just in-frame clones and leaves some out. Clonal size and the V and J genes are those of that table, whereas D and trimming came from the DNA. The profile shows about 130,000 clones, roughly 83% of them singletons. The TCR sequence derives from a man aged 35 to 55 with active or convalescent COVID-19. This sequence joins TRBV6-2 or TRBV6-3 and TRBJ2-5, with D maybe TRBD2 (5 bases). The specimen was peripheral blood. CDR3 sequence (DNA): TGTGCCAGCAGCTATCCTTCCGAGGGTTTGGAAGAGACCCAGTACTTC. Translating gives CASSYPSEGLEETQYF.